Each of the 25 T cell receptor beta chains below was sequenced from the same sample in a study of shared clonotypes between healthy human individuals. The method was immunoSEQ multiplex PCR; TCRdb's version includes in-frame clones alone and lacks a portion of them. The profile shows around 2,000,000 clones, about 95% of them singletons. Terminally differentiated effector memory CD45RA+ cells were excluded by CCR7 positive selection of CD45RO-negative cells. The sample comprised naive CD8+ T cells sorted from blood. These receptors were taken from a man aged 18 to 29 in good health.

The rearrangement uses TRBV2 and TRBJ1-2, with D unclear. The CDR3 is 13 amino acids. Germline-derived CDR1 and CDR2 are SNHLY and FYNNEI. Between the trimmed V and J ends, which lost 3 bases and 6 bases, there was a span of 11 bases. The CDR3 DNA reads as TGTGCCAGCAGTGAGGGGTATCTGGATGGCTACACCTTC. It specifies CASSEGYLDGYTF.

The V gene is TRBV21-1, the J gene TRBJ1-5. TRBV21-1 is annotated as a pseudogene. The CDR3 totals 18 residues. CDR3 coding DNA: TGTGCCAGCAGCTTCCGGGGGCAGGAGAATTATAGCAATCAGCCCCAGCATTTT. Protein sequence: CASSFRGQENYSNQPQHF.

This clone was found once. The chain couples TRBV19 to TRBJ1-2, with a weak D call TRBD1 (5 bases). Germline V gene lookup returns CDR1 LNHDA and CDR2 SQIVND (reference sequence). The CDR3 totals 14 residues. V lost 9 bases and J 3 bases, leaving 17 bases between the germline ends. The CDR3 sequence: CASSGTGSDYGYTF. CDR3 nucleotides: TGTGCCAGCTCGGGGACCGGGAGCGACTATGGCTACACCTTC. The variable domain in full, with the rest retrieved from reference TRBV19 and TRBJ1-2, is DGGITQSPKYLFRKEGQNVTLSCEQNLNHDAMYWYRQDPGQGLRLIYYSQIVNDFQKGDIAEGYSVSREKKESFPLTVTSAQKNPTAFYLCASSGTGSDYGYTFGSGTRLTVV.

Comments on this clone: Other DNA sequences in the same sample also yield this CDR3. The V and J genes are TRBV4-1 and TRBJ1-2; D is possibly TRBD1 (5 bases). Trimming pared 3 bases from V and 3 bases from J, leaving 11 bases between. Looked up from germline, CDR1 is MGHRA and CDR2 is YSYEKL. The CDR3 consists of 14 residues. Here the CDR3 reads CASSQRDGYYGYTF. The DNA of the CDR3 is TGCGCCAGCAGCCAGAGGGACGGATACTATGGCTACACCTTC.

Comment on this clone: Other nucleotide sequences from this sample produce the same CDR3. This chain joins TRBV9 and TRBJ2-7; D is perhaps TRBD2 (5 bases). The germline gives CDR1 SGDLS, CDR2 YYNGEE. With 2 bases removed from V and 6 bases from J, the gap between germline ends came to 12 bases. CDR3 length equals 13 residues. The CDR3 DNA reads TGTGCCAGCAGCGTTGTGTCAAGCGGCGAGCAGTACTTC. This gives the protein CASSVVSSGEQYF.

Concerning this clone: The sample holds other DNA sequences that translate to the same CDR3. In DNA form, the CDR3 reads TGTGCCAGCAGTTTCAGGGGGGCCTACAATGAGCAGTTCTTC. Its protein is CASSFRGAYNEQFF. This chain joins TRBV28 and TRBJ2-1; tentative D call: TRBD1 (7 bases). The germline CDR1 and CDR2 sequences are MDHEN and SYDVKM. The CDR3 spans 14 residues. With 3 bases removed from V and 2 bases from J, the gap between germline ends came to 8 bases.

The chain links TRBV9 to TRBJ2-7; D perhaps matches TRBD2 (7 bases). The germline V gene encodes CDR1 SGDLS and CDR2 YYNGEE. Deletions cut 0 bases from V and 5 bases from J, with 12 bases between. This CDR3 region has 14 residues. The CDR3 nucleotides are TGTGCCAGCAGCGTAGAGGGGGGGCAAGACGAGCAGTACTTC. This sequence encodes CASSVEGGQDEQYF.

V gene TRBV19 combines with J gene TRBJ2-4, with D possibly matching TRBD2 (6 bases). Trimming removed 1 base at V and 2 bases at J, with 15 bases between. The germline gives CDR1 LNHDA, CDR2 SQIVND (reference sequence). This CDR3 has 17 residues. The CDR3 here is CASSIGTIDWTKNIQYF. The DNA for the CDR3 is TGTGCCAGTAGTATAGGGACTATCGACTGGACCAAAAACATTCAGTACTTC.

This chain joins TRBV28 and TRBJ1-1; D is ambiguous. This CDR3 spans 15 amino acids. The germline V gene encodes CDR1 MDHEN and CDR2 SYDVKM. The V and J ends lost 3 bases and 0 bases respectively, with 11 bases between them. CDR3: CASSLINNLNTEAFF. The CDR3 nucleotides are TGTGCCAGCAGTTTGATTAACAATCTGAACACTGAAGCTTTCTTT.

The V and J genes are TRBV6-6 and TRBJ2-1; tentatively, D is TRBD2 (5 bases). This CDR3 contains 15 residues. Deletions cut 1 base from V and 5 bases from J, with 12 bases between. Germline lookup yields CDR1 MNHNY and CDR2 SVGAGI (reference sequence). CDR3 sequence reads: CASSYFAGDDNEQFF. CDR3 coding DNA: TGTGCCAGCAGTTACTTTGCGGGCGACGACAATGAGCAGTTCTTC.

As DNA, the CDR3 is TGTGCCAGCAGCTTAGTTGGTAGCGGGATCGCAGATACGCAGTATTTT. This sequence encodes CASSLVGSGIADTQYF. V usage is TRBV7-9 and J usage is TRBJ2-3; the match to TRBD2 covers 8 bases. Trimming cost V 1 base and J 4 bases; bases outside gene matches: 7. Germline CDR1 is SEHNR and CDR2 is FQNEAQ (reference sequence). This CDR3 is 16 amino acids long.

The V and J genes are TRBV5-6 and TRBJ2-7; D unclear. V was pared by 4 bases and J by 6 bases, with 14 bases between. The CDR3 is 13 residues long. In germline, CDR1 is SGHDT, CDR2 YYEEEE. The CDR3: CASSLTRLGEQYF. The CDR3 DNA is TGTGCCAGCAGCCTCACGAGGTTGGGCGAGCAGTACTTC.

The chain couples TRBV2 to TRBJ1-2; D is ambiguous. The ends were cut back, 0 bases at V and 3 bases at J, with 14 bases in the middle. The germline CDR1 and CDR2 sequences are SNHLY and FYNNEI. This CDR3 has 16 residues. The CDR3 spells CASSEAGLGSDYGYTF. The CDR3 DNA follows: TGTGCCAGCAGTGAAGCTGGCTTGGGGTCTGACTATGGCTACACCTTC.

This clone was seen only once. Other nucleotide sequences in the sample specify the same CDR3. The chain links TRBV10-3 to TRBJ1-2, with 12 bases fitting TRBD1. Germline assignment: CDR1 ENHRY and CDR2 SYGVKD. The J segment lost 3 bases and the V segment lost 4 bases, leaving 3 bases of the junction unmatched. The CDR3 runs to 15 residues. CDR3 loop: CAISGGTGGDYGYTF. CDR3 coding DNA: TGTGCCATCAGTGGGGGGACAGGGGGCGACTATGGCTACACCTTC.

The genes are TRBV5-4 and TRBJ2-7; no clear D gene. The CDR3 length is 13 residues. With 3 bases removed from V and 2 bases from J, the gap between germline ends came to 9 bases. Germline assignment: CDR1 SGHNT and CDR2 YYREEE (reference sequence). CDR3 in amino acids: CASSWELAYEQYF. DNA for the CDR3: TGTGCCAGCAGCTGGGAACTGGCCTACGAGCAGTACTTC.

V and J are TRBV9 and TRBJ2-7, with 14 nucleotides matching TRBD2. Germline V lookup: CDR1 SGDLS, CDR2 YYNGEE. J was trimmed by 3 bases and V by 3 bases; bases with no gene match: 8. The CDR3 spans 17 residues. The CDR3, as DNA: TGTGCCAGCAGCGCTGGGACTAGCGGGAGTCGGGTCTACGAGCAGTACTTC. Translated, it gives CASSAGTSGSRVYEQYF.

The chain is built from TRBV27 and TRBJ2-7; no reliable D call. CDR3 length: 14 residues. Trimming shortened V by 6 bases and J by 5 bases, and 17 bases separated the two germline ends. Germline V gene sequence: CDR1 MNHEY, CDR2 SMNVEV (reference sequence). CDR3 DNA: TGTGCCAGCAGCCCTCGGACCGTGATTAACGAGCAGTACTTC. Its protein is CASSPRTVINEQYF.

The chain couples TRBV6-1 to TRBJ2-7, with a possible D match to TRBD1 (6 bases). Germline V lookup: CDR1 MNHNS, CDR2 SASEGT. Trimming took off 6 bases at V and 4 bases at J, with 13 bases between the two ends. The CDR3 contains 13 residues. CDR3 region: CASSVMDSYEQYF. CDR3 in DNA: TGTGCCAGCAGCGTCATGGACAGTTACGAGCAGTACTTC.

The rearrangement joins TRBV30 to TRBJ1-2; D possibly corresponds to TRBD1 (5 bases). Germline CDR1 GTSNPN, CDR2 SVGIG (reference sequence). The CDR3 has 11 amino acids. V was cut by 8 bases and J by 4 bases, with 11 bases left in between. The CDR3 bases are TGTGCCGGCGAGAGGGGCTATGGCTACACCTTC. Translation gives CAGERGYGYTF.

Worth noting for this clone: Other DNA sequences from this sample encode an identical CDR3 as well. The chain links TRBV28 to TRBJ2-3, with a weak D call TRBD2 (7 bases). The V and J ends lost 7 bases and 6 bases respectively, with 14 bases between them. Germline V gives CDR1 MDHEN, CDR2 SYDVKM. CDR3 length equals 13 residues. CDR3 nucleotide sequence: TGTGCCAGCACCCTGGGAGGGGGGGATACGCAGTATTTT. Translated: CASTLGGGDTQYF.

This clone is a singleton in its sample. Other nucleotide sequences from this sample produce the same CDR3. The V and J genes are TRBV6-5 and TRBJ1-2, with D possibly being TRBD1 (5 bases). Trimming shortened V by 5 bases and J by 4 bases, and 8 bases separated the two germline ends. The CDR3 has 12 amino acids. Per the germline V gene, CDR1 is MNHEY and CDR2 is SVGAGI. DNA for the CDR3: TGTGCCAGCAGTCCCGACAGCTATGGCTACACCTTC. This codes for CASSPDSYGYTF.

The V gene is TRBV28, the J gene TRBJ1-5; no clear D. Trimming left V 3 bases short and J 4 bases short, with 7 bases between. Germline V gene lookup returns CDR1 MDHEN and CDR2 SYDVKM. The CDR3 has 13 amino acids. In DNA form, the CDR3 reads TGTGCCAGCAGTTTGGAGGTGAATCAGCCCCAGCATTTT. Encoded protein: CASSLEVNQPQHF.

In regard to this clone: Distinct nucleotide sequences in the sample also encode this CDR3. This chain connects TRBV6-5 to TRBJ1-5; D not certain. Trimming removed 2 bases at V and 5 bases at J, with 10 bases between. There are 14 residues in the CDR3. CDR1 and CDR2 (germline): MNHEY, SVGAGI. The CDR3 loop reads CASSYREGYQPQHF. CDR3 nucleotide sequence: TGTGCCAGCAGTTACCGGGAGGGATATCAGCCCCAGCATTTT.

The chain couples TRBV4-1 to TRBJ1-1; D is ambiguous. Per germline, CDR1 MGHRA and CDR2 YSYEKL. CDR3 length equals 12 residues. Trimming pared 3 bases from V and 8 bases from J, leaving 10 bases between. The CDR3 coding sequence is TGCGCCAGCAGCCACCTAAGACGGGAAGCTTTCTTT. Protein sequence: CASSHLRREAFF.

The chain carries TRBV5-4 and TRBJ2-3; tentatively, D is TRBD1 or TRBD2 (5 bases each). Germline assignment: CDR1 SGHNT and CDR2 YYREEE (reference sequence). This CDR3 is 15 amino acids long. V was trimmed by 5 bases and J by 10 bases, leaving 23 bases between them. This CDR3 reads CASSTRGDDPLAQYF. Written as DNA, the CDR3 is TGTGCCAGCAGTACTCGGGGCGACGATCCTCTGGCGCAGTATTTT.